One sample yielded the 6 T cell receptor beta chains listed below, sequenced in a study of T cells in localized non-small cell lung cancer. Produced via immunoSEQ multiplex PCR; TCRdb's table is partial and in-frame only. Of about 54,000 clones in the sample, over 75% were seen once. Sequenced material: peripheral blood, taken before any cancer treatment. The receptors derive from a female donor older than 55 with stage II squamous cell lung carcinoma.

The chain carries TRBV7-7 and TRBJ2-3; D call uncertain. Germline CDR1 SSHAT, CDR2 FNYEAQ (reference sequence). The CDR3 contains 13 residues. Deletions cut 0 bases from V and 7 bases from J, with 8 bases between. This chain's CDR3 is CASSLALGNTQYF. CDR3 in DNA: TGTGCCAGCAGCTTAGCGTTGGGAAATACGCAGTATTTT.

The chain links TRBV6-6 to TRBJ1-6, with D possibly matching TRBD1 (6 bases). The germline gives CDR1 MNHNY, CDR2 SVGAGI (reference sequence). The V end was cut by 4 bases, the J end by 7 bases, with 11 bases between. The CDR3 length is 14 residues. The CDR3 loop is CASSLRGQNSPLHF. As DNA, the CDR3 is TGTGCCAGCAGTTTAAGAGGACAGAATTCACCCCTCCACTTT.

The chain uses TRBV30 and TRBJ1-1; 7 nucleotides align to TRBD1. This CDR3 is built from 16 residues. The germline V gene encodes CDR1 GTSNPN and CDR2 SVGIG (reference sequence). After removal of 0 bases from V and 5 bases from J, the junction contained 12 bases not matched to a gene. CDR3 DNA sequence: TGTGCCTGGAGTGTAGGGGGCAGGGGAGCGTCAACTGAAGCTTTCTTT. Its translation: CAWSVGGRGASTEAFF.

This chain joins TRBV30 and TRBJ1-5; tentative D call: TRBD1 (5 bases). Trimming took 0 bases from V and 6 from J, leaving 15 bases between them. CDR1 and CDR2 (germline): GTSNPN, SVGIG (reference sequence). The CDR3 is made up of 15 amino acids. CDR3 in amino acids: CAWSVRRGAGQPQHF. CDR3 bases: TGTGCCTGGAGTGTACGGAGGGGAGCCGGTCAGCCCCAGCATTTT.

The rearrangement uses TRBV7-3 and TRBJ2-7, with TRBD1 as a possible D gene (7 bases). The germline V gene has CDR1 SGHTA and CDR2 FQGTGA. V lost 5 bases to trimming and J lost 5 bases, with 22 bases between them. The CDR3 extends over 16 amino acids. The CDR3 spells CASSRGIRQGGDEQYF. Written as DNA, the CDR3 is TGTGCCAGCAGCCGGGGGATTCGACAGGGAGGAGACGAGCAGTACTTC.

A few counts support this clone. The chain recombines TRBV19 with TRBJ1-1; 7 bases are shared with TRBD1. Losses at the gene ends were 2 bases for V and 1 base for J; bases not matched to a gene: 4. Germline V lookup: CDR1 LNHDA, CDR2 SQIVND (reference sequence). The CDR3 consists of 15 residues. The CDR3 here is CASSIRGQRNTEAFF. The CDR3 DNA is TGTGCCAGTAGTATAAGGGGGCAAAGGAACACTGAAGCTTTCTTT.